Sequencing of this T cell receptor beta chain was carried out in a study of CD8+ T cells in alopecia areata. CDR1 and CDR2 (germline): NSQYPW, LRSPGD (reference sequence). This CDR3 is built from 15 residues. Trimming took 3 bases from V and 3 from J, leaving 13 bases between them. Points on this clone: No antigen is known for it. The germline and genes are mouse ones. The CDR3 end is not reached by the read, which stops 4 residues before it; the germline J gene fills it in.

Sequencing relied on a cDNA template that was reverse transcribed from extracted RNA. This table comes from immunoSEQ multiplex PCR, and its TCRdb copy is limited to in-frame clones, with some not included. The sample was found to contain around 300,000 clones, and every one recurs. On the basis of CD4, CD8alpha, NKG2D, NKG2ACE and other markers, pooled cutaneous lymph node cells were sorted. Regarding the study as a whole: Elevated clonality characterized lesional scalp relative to normal scalp, particularly in alopecia totalis/universalis.

The TCR was taken from a C3H/HeJ mouse with alopecia areata. The MHC haplotype of this mouse line is H2-k. Sequenced material: CD4+ T cells sorted from a lymph node. The genes are TRBV1 and TRBJ2-3; tentative D call: TRBD1 (7 bases). The CDR3 sequence: CTCSAKGAPAETLYF. The CDR3 DNA, read in part, is TGCACCTGCAGTGCGAAGGGGGCGCCGGCAGAA. Supplemented by reference TRBV1 and TRBJ2-3, the full variable domain reads VTLLEQNPRWRLVPRGQAVNLRCILKNSQYPWMSWYQQDLQKQLQWLFTLRSPGDKEVKSLPGADYLATRVTDTELRLQVANMSQGRTLYCTCSAKGAPAETLYFGSGTRLTVL.